Following are 13 T cell receptor beta chains from one sample sequenced in a study of T cell responses to AZD1222 COVID-19 vaccine. Clones were read by immunoSEQ multiplex PCR, and TCRdb kept only the in-frame ones, dropping some. The table shows 69,000 or so clones, with 70% to 90% occurring only once. The input for sequencing was peripheral blood, taken 28 days after the second AZD1222 dose. Receptors originate from an adult who received the AZD1222 COVID-19 vaccine.

The chain joins TRBV19 to TRBJ1-5; no clear D. The V end was cut by 3 bases, the J end by 4 bases, with 10 bases between. CDR3 length equals 14 residues. Germline CDR1 is LNHDA and CDR2 is SQIVND (reference sequence). CDR3 coding DNA: TGTGCCAGTAGTATTAGGTCTGGGAATCAGCCCCAGCATTTT. Protein: CASSIRSGNQPQHF.

V and J are TRBV2 and TRBJ1-1; D gene uncertain. The germline CDR1 and CDR2 sequences are SNHLY and FYNNEI. V lost 7 bases and J lost 0, with 12 bases in between. CDR3 size: 14 residues. CDR3: CASTGRPLNTEAFF. CDR3 sequence (DNA): TGTGCCAGCACTGGCAGGCCGCTGAACACTGAAGCTTTCTTT. Full variable domain (outside the CDR3, taken from reference TRBV2 and TRBJ1-1): EPEVTQTPSHQVTQMGQEVILRCVPISNHLYFYWYRQILGQKVEFLVSFYNNEISEKSEIFDDQFSVERPDGSNFTLKIRSTKLEDSAMYFCASTGRPLNTEAFFGQGTRLTVV.

This clone showed up just once. The V gene is TRBV7-8, the J gene TRBJ2-7; no definite D call. Trimming left V 0 bases short and J 4 bases short, with 19 bases between. This CDR3 is built from 17 residues. Germline loops: CDR1 SGHVS, CDR2 FQNEAQ. The CDR3 protein is CASSLAGSSLNLYEQYF. Here the CDR3 DNA reads TGTGCCAGCAGCTTAGCTGGGTCCAGTTTGAACCTTTACGAGCAGTACTTC.

This chain uses TRBV19 with TRBJ1-5; a weak D match, TRBD1 (6 bases). The CDR3 is 14 residues long. Trimming took off 10 bases at V and 0 bases at J, with 13 bases between the two ends. CDR1 and CDR2 from the germline V gene are LNHDA and SQIVND (reference sequence). CDR3 coding DNA: TGTGCCACACTGGACAGTAATAGCAATCAGCCCCAGCATTTT. Its protein product is CATLDSNSNQPQHF.

The V gene is TRBV6-5, the J gene TRBJ2-7, with TRBD1 as a possible D gene (6 bases). From germline, CDR1 is MNHEY and CDR2 SVGAGI. Trimming took off 6 bases at V and 2 bases at J, with 17 bases between the two ends. The CDR3 consists of 15 residues. CDR3 sequence: CASRGGGGLAYEQYF. In DNA, the CDR3 is TGTGCCAGCAGAGGGGGTGGGGGTTTGGCCTACGAGCAGTACTTC.

The V gene is TRBV6-5, the J gene TRBJ2-1; D unresolved. Germline V CDR1 and CDR2: MNHEY, SVGAGI. The V and J ends lost 2 bases and 0 bases respectively, with 8 bases between them. The length of the CDR3 is 15 residues. The CDR3 DNA reads as TGTGCCAGCAGTTACAGCGCTAGCTCCTACAATGAGCAGTTCTTC. Protein sequence: CASSYSASSYNEQFF.

This clone was counted a few times. The chain carries TRBV3-1 (or the pseudogene TRBV3-2) and TRBJ2-7, with a possible D match to TRBD1 (6 bases). Looked up from germline, CDR1 is LGHDT and CDR2 is YNNKEL (reference sequence). The CDR3 is made up of 12 amino acids. Trimming stripped 3 bases from V and 7 bases from J, with 10 bases between. This chain's CDR3 is CASSQGAWEQYF. CDR3 bases: TGTGCCAGCAGCCAGGGGGCCTGGGAGCAGTACTTC.

V gene TRBV9 combines with J gene TRBJ1-3, with D tentatively TRBD1 (6 bases). This CDR3 is built from 16 residues. Trimming left V 1 base short and J 0 bases short, with 11 bases between. Germline V gene sequence: CDR1 SGDLS, CDR2 YYNGEE. The CDR3 here is CASSVRGGLSGNTIYF. The CDR3 DNA sequence: TGTGCCAGCAGCGTACGTGGGGGCCTCTCTGGAAACACCATATATTTT.

V is TRBV4-1 and J is TRBJ2-3, with 10 bases fitting TRBD1. V gave up 5 bases and J gave up 4 bases; unmatched junction bases: 6. The CDR3 is made up of 15 amino acids. CDR1 and CDR2 from the germline V gene are MGHRA and YSYEKL. The DNA for the CDR3 is TGCGCCAGCAGCGTGCCCGGGACAGGGGCAGATACGCAGTATTTT. Its translation is CASSVPGTGADTQYF.

On this clone: The junction departs from the called germline gene at one end, perhaps through a read error. This sample includes further DNA sequences coding for the same CDR3. The rearrangement links TRBV19 to TRBJ1-5, with TRBD1 as a possible D gene (6 bases). This CDR3 comprises 15 residues. Germline V gives CDR1 LNHDA, CDR2 SQIVND (reference sequence). This CDR3 reads CASSIRSGVLQPQHF. As DNA, the CDR3 is TGCGCCAGTAGTATCCGCTCAGGGGTCCTTCAGCCCCAGCATTTT. Filled out from reference TRBV19 and TRBJ1-5, the complete variable domain reads DGGITQSPKYLFRKEGQNVTLSCEQNLNHDAMYWYRQDPGQGLRLIYYSQIVNDFQKGDIAEGYSVSREKKESFPLTVTSAQKNPTAFYLCASSIRSGVLQPQHFGDGTRLSIL.

About this clone itself: The sample has other DNA sequences that encode this CDR3 too. This chain links TRBV9 with TRBJ1-4; 8 bases are shared with TRBD1. The germline gives CDR1 SGDLS, CDR2 YYNGEE. With 1 base clipped from V and 7 bases from J, the junction kept 3 bases outside the gene matches. The CDR3 extends over 14 amino acids. The chain's CDR3 is CASSVQGAGEKLFF. The CDR3 DNA follows: TGTGCCAGCAGCGTACAGGGGGCAGGTGAAAAACTGTTTTTT.

The chain uses TRBV7-2 and TRBJ1-5; D gene uncertain. Germline values: CDR1 SGHTA, CDR2 FQGNSA. The V and J ends lost 0 bases and 5 bases respectively, with 14 bases between them. The CDR3 sequence is 16 residues long. In DNA form, the CDR3 reads TGTGCCAGCAGCTTAGCCCCGCTGGTTGGGGATCAGCCCCAGCATTTT. Its protein product is CASSLAPLVGDQPQHF.

J is TRBJ2-3 and V is TRBV11-3; 10 nucleotides match TRBD2. Germline loops: CDR1 SGHNT, CDR2 YENEEA. The CDR3 extends over 15 amino acids. Trimming took 5 bases from V and 3 from J; bases not matched to a gene: 5. CDR3 sequence reads: CASSPGTSVTDTQYF. CDR3 coding DNA: TGTGCCAGCAGCCCAGGGACTAGCGTGACAGATACGCAGTATTTT.